Following are 18 T cell receptor beta chains from one sample sequenced in a study of T cells after yellow fever vaccination. TCRdb re-called the 5' RACE reads with MiXCR, one entry per CDR3 protein. In the table there are approximately 510,000 distinct CDR3 sequences, 20% to 25% of which are singletons. Sequencing was performed on PBMCs, taken about 21 days after the first yellow fever vaccination. The origin of the receptors is a man aged 18 to 30 who received the YFV17D yellow fever vaccine.

The rearrangement links TRBV5-6 to TRBJ2-7; D is unclear. Germline V gene lookup returns CDR1 SGHDT and CDR2 YYEEEE. The CDR3 totals 13 residues. The V end was cut by 7 bases, the J end by 3 bases, with 14 bases between. The chain's CDR3 is CASGRLGVYEQYF. The CDR3 region has the DNA TGTGCCAGCGGCCGTCTTGGGGTCTACGAGCAGTACTTC.

The CDR3 coding sequence is TGTGCCAGCAGTTGGGGGCCCTCCTACAATGAGCAGTTCTTC. Translation: CASSWGPSYNEQFF. The chain combines TRBV6-5 with TRBJ2-1; the D gene is possibly TRBD1 (6 bases). Trimming shortened V by 4 bases and J by 0 bases, and 7 bases separated the two germline ends. This CDR3 spans 14 amino acids. Per germline, CDR1 MNHEY and CDR2 SVGAGI.

DNA of the CDR3: TGTGCCAGCAGCAACGTCCAGGGGGCCAAAAACATTCAGTACTTC. This sequence encodes CASSNVQGAKNIQYF. The V gene is TRBV5-5, the J gene TRBJ2-4; D may be TRBD1 (6 bases). The CDR3 loop spans 15 amino acids. The germline V gene has CDR1 SGHKS and CDR2 YYEKEE (reference sequence). V was pared by 4 bases and J by 1 base, with 12 bases between. Supplemented by reference TRBV5-5 and TRBJ2-4, the full variable domain reads DAGVTQSPTHLIKTRGQQVTLRCSPISGHKSVSWYQQVLGQGPQFIFQYYEKEERGRGNFPDRFSARQFPNYSSELNVNALLLGDSALYLCASSNVQGAKNIQYFGAGTRLSVL.

This clonotype was picked up a small number of times. This sequence joins TRBV20-1 and TRBJ2-1; TRBD1 matches 12 bases. This CDR3 region has 14 residues. The V gene's germline CDR1 is DFQATT and CDR2 SNEGSKA (reference sequence). Germline trimming cut 2 bases from V and 9 bases from J; bases unmatched to any gene: 5. The CDR3 coding sequence is TGCAGTGCTAGATCGGGACAGGGGGCTGGTGAGCAGTTCTTC. As protein: CSARSGQGAGEQFF.

The rearrangement joins TRBV7-2 to TRBJ2-3; D remains ambiguous. Germline assignment: CDR1 SGHTA and CDR2 FQGNSA. The CDR3 extends over 13 amino acids. V lost 5 bases and J lost 7, with 13 bases in between. CDR3 sequence (DNA): TGTGCCAGCAGCCCTCGGCGGCAGAATACGCAGTATTTT. It yields the protein CASSPRRQNTQYF.

The chain recombines TRBV7-8 with TRBJ2-7, with 8 nucleotides matching TRBD2. Losses at the gene ends were 5 bases for V and 2 bases for J; bases not matched to a gene: 5. CDR1 SGHVS and CDR2 FQNEAQ come from the germline V gene. The CDR3 is 14 residues long. The CDR3 bases are TGTGCCAGCAGCCCATCGGGGGGGACCTACGAGCAGTACGTC. It translates to CASSPSGGTYEQYV.

V is TRBV7-3 and J is TRBJ2-7; tentatively, D is TRBD2 (5 bases). With 0 bases removed from V and 6 bases from J, the gap between germline ends came to 9 bases. Germline values: CDR1 SGHTA, CDR2 FQGTGA. The CDR3 spans 13 residues. The CDR3 loop reads CASSLTTITEQYF. In DNA form, the CDR3 reads TGTGCCAGCAGCTTAACGACTATTACCGAGCAGTACTTC.

This clonotype was observed a few times. The chain carries TRBV7-9 and TRBJ2-1; maybe TRBD2 (5 bases). This CDR3 contains 11 residues. CDR1 and CDR2 from the germline V gene are SEHNR and FQNEAQ (reference sequence). Trimming pared 7 bases from V and 7 bases from J, leaving 8 bases between. CDR3 residues: CASTSGNEQFF. CDR3 DNA sequence: TGTGCCAGCACCTCGGGGAATGAGCAGTTCTTC.

This clonotype occurred once. V is TRBV4-3 and J is TRBJ2-4, with 9 bases lining up with TRBD2. The CDR3 consists of 15 residues. Germline V gives CDR1 LGHNA, CDR2 YSLEER. After removal of 0 bases from V and 9 bases from J, the junction contained 6 bases not matched to a gene. CDR3 region: CASSQDLASGAIQYF. The CDR3 nucleotides read TGCGCCAGCAGCCAAGATTTAGCTAGCGGGGCCATTCAGTACTTC.

The chain recombines TRBV24-1 with TRBJ1-5; D unresolved. The germline CDR1 and CDR2 sequences are KGHDR and SFDVKD. The CDR3 has 14 residues. Trimming took off 9 bases at V and 6 bases at J, with 17 bases between the two ends. The CDR3 region has the DNA TGTGCCACCTTGTTTCGGACGCCATGTCAGCCCCAGCATTTT. Protein product: CATLFRTPCQPQHF.

V usage is TRBV6-6 and J usage is TRBJ2-7; D possibly corresponds to TRBD2 (6 bases). Trimming removed 6 bases from V and 3 bases from J, with 12 bases in between. CDR1 MNHNY and CDR2 SVGAGI come from the germline V gene (reference sequence). CDR3 length: 13 amino acids. CDR3 in amino acids: CASSSLAYYEQYF. The CDR3, as DNA: TGTGCCAGCAGCTCTCTAGCGTACTACGAGCAGTACTTC.

This clonotype was seen a handful of times. The chain combines TRBV3-1 with TRBJ1-2; a possible D gene is TRBD1 (6 bases). The CDR3 runs to 15 residues. CDR1 is LGHDT and CDR2 is YNNKEL in the germline V gene (reference sequence). V shed 2 bases and J shed 0 bases, with 10 bases lying between them. CDR3 coding DNA: TGTGCCAGCAGCCAACGGGACAACTCTAACTATGGCTACACCTTC. Protein: CASSQRDNSNYGYTF.

This clonotype was counted only a few times. This chain uses TRBV6-1 with TRBJ2-5, with TRBD1 matching 8 bases. There are 14 residues in the CDR3. The J segment lost 3 bases and the V segment lost 5 bases, leaving 5 bases of the junction unmatched. The germline V gene encodes CDR1 MNHNS and CDR2 SASEGT. CDR3 in amino acids: CASSPLDREETQYF. The CDR3 DNA reads as TGTGCCAGCAGTCCCTTGGACAGGGAAGAGACCCAGTACTTC.

This clonotype was recorded many times. V usage is TRBV7-3 and J usage is TRBJ1-1; TRBD1 matches at 7 bases. Per germline, CDR1 SGHTA and CDR2 FQGTGA. The CDR3 sequence is 14 residues long. The trim removed 1 base at V and 7 bases at J, leaving 6 bases unmatched. The CDR3, as DNA: TGTGCCAGCAGCTTAATTTCAGGGGGTGGTGAAGCTTTCTTT. Translated, it gives CASSLISGGGEAFF.

This clonotype was observed a few times. The chain couples TRBV7-2 to TRBJ2-7; D may correspond to TRBD1 or TRBD2 (5 bases each). Trimming left V 5 bases short and J 5 bases short, with 16 bases between. The germline CDR1 and CDR2 sequences are SGHTA and FQGNSA. The CDR3 sequence is 14 residues long. The CDR3 DNA follows: TGTGCCAGCAGCCCTGTTCTGGGACCACACGAGCAGTACTTC. It yields the protein CASSPVLGPHEQYF.

The V call is TRBV3-1, the J call TRBJ2-2, with 7 bases aligning to TRBD2. This CDR3 has 16 residues. Germline-derived CDR1 and CDR2 are LGHDT and YNNKEL (reference sequence). V shed 0 bases, J shed 7 bases, and the junction held 8 bases outside the gene matches. For the CDR3, the DNA is TGTGCCAGCAGCCAAGAGTATGTTCAGCGGGGCGGGGAGCTGTTTTTT. Protein product: CASSQEYVQRGGELFF.

This clonotype was counted a few times. V usage is TRBV20-1 and J usage is TRBJ2-2; tentatively, D is TRBD2 (6 bases). This CDR3 spans 13 amino acids. Trimming cost V 4 bases and J 5 bases, with 11 bases left between them. Germline CDR1 DFQATT, CDR2 SNEGSKA (reference sequence). As DNA, the CDR3 is TGCAGTGCTATGACTAGAAATACCGGGGAGCTGTTTTTT. It specifies CSAMTRNTGELFF.

This clonotype was seen a few times. The V and J genes are TRBV7-2 and TRBJ2-4, with TRBD1 identical over 7 bases. Germline CDR1 and CDR2: SGHTA and FQGNSA. The CDR3 has 15 residues. J was trimmed by 6 bases and V by 3 bases; bases with no gene match: 8. For the CDR3, the DNA is TGTGCCAGCAGCTTGACCCAGGGGGTGGGAAACATTCAGTACTTC. Its protein is CASSLTQGVGNIQYF.